The clone carrying this T cell receptor (beta chain) occurred many times. As yet, its antigen is unknown. The read gets to within 3 residues of the CDR3 end, and the germline J gene fills in the rest. This sample is drawn from a study of T cell clonality in common variable immunodeficiency. CDR1 DFQATT and CDR2 SNEGSKA come from the germline V gene (reference sequence). V gave up 0 bases and J gave up 0 bases; unmatched junction bases: 10. The CDR3 contains 19 residues. CVID and control samples used equivalent genomic DNA input. Profiling relied on immunoSEQ multiplex PCR, and the TCRdb table lists in-frame clones only, not all of them. Singletons are absent from the sample, which has about 35,000 clones. The study's findings and limits: Compared with healthy controls, CVID subjects showed increased TCRbeta clonality, mostly in about a third. Authors noted CVID clonality's cause needs subpopulation repertoire sequencing.

The TCR sequence derives from a person aged 18-70 years in good health. The genes are TRBV20-1 and TRBJ2-1, with 11 bases matching TRBD2. The source material was peripheral blood mononuclear cells. CDR3 DNA (partial): TGCAGTGCTAGAGATGGGGCTAGCGGGAGGCCTAGCTCCTACAATGAG. Translation: CSARDGASGRPSSYNE. The CDR3 in its entirety is CSARDGASGRPSSYNEQFF.